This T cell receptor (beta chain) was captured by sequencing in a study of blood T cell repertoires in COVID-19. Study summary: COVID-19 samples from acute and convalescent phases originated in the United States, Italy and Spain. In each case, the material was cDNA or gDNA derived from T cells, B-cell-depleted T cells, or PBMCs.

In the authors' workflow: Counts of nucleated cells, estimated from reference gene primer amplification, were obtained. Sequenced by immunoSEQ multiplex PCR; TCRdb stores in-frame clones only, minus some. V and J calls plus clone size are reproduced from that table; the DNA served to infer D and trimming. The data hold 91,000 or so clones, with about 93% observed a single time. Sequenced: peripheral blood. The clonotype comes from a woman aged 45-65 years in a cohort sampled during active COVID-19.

CDR3 bases: TGTGCCAGCAGCGTTGGCGGGACTAGCGGTATAAGCTCCTACAATGAGCAGTTCTTC. It specifies CASSVGGTSGISSYNEQFF. The chain combines TRBV9 with TRBJ2-1; 11 bases fit TRBD2. This CDR3 is 19 amino acids long. Germline V CDR1 and CDR2: SGDLS, YYNGEE. Unmatched junction bases numbered 10, after V lost 2 bases and J lost 0 bases.